This is a list of T cell receptor beta chains from one sample in a study of blood T cell repertoires in COVID-19. The method was immunoSEQ multiplex PCR; TCRdb's version includes in-frame clones alone and lacks a portion of them. The table has about 170,000 clones, 84% seen once. Sequencing was carried out using peripheral blood. The receptor set was obtained from a woman in her 70s with COVID-19, enrolled during active disease. The CDR3 runs from the conserved cysteine through the conserved F or W. A D gene is named only where the DNA matches it firmly. Part of the rows lack a size; the others show once, few, many or a class for expanded clones.

TRBV5-4	NA	TRBJ2-7	NA	TGTGCCAGCAGCTGGGGGGGGACAGGCTACGAGCAGTACTTC	CASSWGGTGYEQYF
TRBV29-1	TRBD1	TRBJ2-5	NA	TGCAGCGTTCATCCCCGGGACAGCCAAGAGACCCAGTACTTC	CSVHPRDSQETQYF
TRBV7-8	NA	TRBJ2-5	NA	TGTGCCAGCAGCTTAGATGCTTTCGGGACCCAGTACTTC	CASSLDAFGTQYF
TRBV28	NA	TRBJ1-2	NA	TGTGCCAGCAGTTTAGGAGCTAACTATGGCTACACCTTC	CASSLGANYGYTF
TRBV12-3/TRBV12-4	NA	TRBJ1-1	NA	TGTGCCAGCAGCCAATACACTGAAGCTTTCTTT	CASSQYTEAFF
TRBV19	NA	TRBJ1-4	few	TGTGCCAGTAGGGAGGGGGAAAAACTGTTTTTT	CASREGEKLFF
TRBV5-1	TRBD1	TRBJ2-1	once	TGCGCCAGCAGCTTAGACAGGGGCAACAATGAGCAGTTCTTC	CASSLDRGNNEQFF
TRBV6-1	TRBD2	TRBJ2-7	NA	TGTGCCAGCAGTGAAAGGTCTAGCGGGAGTGGCACCGAGCAGTACTTC	CASSERSSGSGTEQYF
TRBV27	TRBD1	TRBJ2-2	many	TGTGCCAGCAGTTTACGGGACAGGCCATCCACCGGGGAGCTGTTTTTT	CASSLRDRPSTGELFF
TRBV6-5	NA	TRBJ1-1	NA	TGTGCCAGCAGGTACCTGGACAGATTCGAAGCTTTCTTT	CASRYLDRFEAFF
TRBV6-6	TRBD1	TRBJ1-2	NA	TGTGCCAGCAGTCAGACAGGGGGCAGCTATGGCTACACCTTC	CASSQTGGSYGYTF
TRBV6-5	NA	TRBJ1-2	NA	TGTGCCAGCAGCACAGCCTCTAATGGCTACACCTTC	CASSTASNGYTF
TRBV28	TRBD2	TRBJ2-5	once	TGTGCCAGCAGTTCCCCCACTAGCGTAGGCCAAGAGACCCAGTACTTC	CASSSPTSVGQETQYF
TRBV3-1/TRBV3-2	NA	TRBJ1-4	NA	TGTGCCAGCAGCCAAGGGACATCGTGGGAAAAACTGTTTTTT	CASSQGTSWEKLFF
TRBV6-2/TRBV6-3	TRBD2	TRBJ2-5	NA	TGTGCCAGCAGTAGCGGCGGGAGGATGACGGAGACCCAGTACTTC	CASSSGGRMTETQYF
TRBV19	TRBD1	TRBJ1-6	NA	TGTGCCAGTAGTATCACCCCCCAGGGGGCCACTTCACCCCTCCACTTT	CASSITPQGATSPLHF
TRBV5-5	NA	TRBJ1-5	NA	TGTGCCAGCAGCTTGGCCCCCAGAAATAGCAATCAGCCCCAGCATTTT	CASSLAPRNSNQPQHF
TRBV25-1	TRBD2	TRBJ2-2	once	TGTGCCAGCGGAGATGGGGGGGGTGCCGCCGGGGAGCTGTTTTTT	CASGDGGGAAGELFF
TRBV5-5	NA	TRBJ1-5	NA	TGTGCCAGCAGCCAGGGCGCGGGGCAGAGCAATCAGCCCCAGCATTTT	CASSQGAGQSNQPQHF
TRBV24-1	TRBD2	TRBJ2-3	NA	TGTGCCACCAGTAAGCGGGAGGGCACAGATACGCAGTATTTT	CATSKREGTDTQYF
TRBV5-1	NA	TRBJ1-3	NA	TGCGCCAGCAGCTTGGGTCCACGAGGAGGAAACACCATATATTTT	CASSLGPRGGNTIYF
TRBV5-1	NA	TRBJ1-1	NA	TGCGCCAGCAGCTTGCAACAGGGGAACACTGAAGCTTTCTTT	CASSLQQGNTEAFF
TRBV5-5	NA	TRBJ2-7	few	TGTGCCAGCAGCTTGGCTGAACAGAACTACGAGCAGTACTTC	CASSLAEQNYEQYF
TRBV11-2	TRBD2	TRBJ2-1	NA	TGTGCCAGCAGCGCAGACAGCGTCGTGGTATCGGGGGGATACAATGAGCAGTTCTTC	CASSADSVVVSGGYNEQFF
TRBV3-1/TRBV3-2	TRBD1	TRBJ1-1	few	TGTGCCAGCAGCCCCCGGGGACAGGGGGCGAGAGCTTTCTTT	CASSPRGQGARAFF
TRBV29-1	TRBD1	TRBJ1-1	NA	TGCAGCGTTGAGCCGGACAGGGGCACTGAAGCTTTCTTT	CSVEPDRGTEAFF
TRBV10-2	TRBD1	TRBJ1-4	NA	TGCGCCAGCAGTAGGACAGGGGACGACGAAAAACTGTTTTTT	CASSRTGDDEKLFF
TRBV19	TRBD2	TRBJ2-2	NA	TGTGCCAGTAGTATGATTAGCGGGAGGGAAAACACCGGGGAGCTGTTTTTT	CASSMISGRENTGELFF
TRBV5-1	NA	TRBJ2-2	NA	TGCGCCAGCAGCTTCGGGACCGGGGAGCTGTTTTTT	CASSFGTGELFF
TRBV5-1	NA	TRBJ1-4	NA	TGCGCCAGCAGCTTGGCCCCAGGGGTGAGGTTTAGCGAAAAACTGTTTTTT	CASSLAPGVRFSEKLFF
TRBV24-1	TRBD1	TRBJ2-1	NA	TGTGCCACCAGTGATTTACCGGGACAGATGAGGGAGCAGTTCTTC	CATSDLPGQMREQFF
TRBV10-1	NA	TRBJ2-2	NA	TGCGCCAGCAGTGACGCCGGGGAGCTGTTTTTT	CASSDAGELFF
TRBV6-5	NA	TRBJ1-5	NA	TGTGCCAGCAGTCCAACCGACAGGCGCCATCTGCCCCAGCATTTT	CASSPTDRRHLPQHF
TRBV28	NA	TRBJ1-2	NA	TGTGCCACCCTATCGGTCTATGGCTACACCTTC	CATLSVYGYTF
TRBV19	NA	TRBJ1-1	NA	TGTGCCAGTAGTATCCGAGTCCTTTACACTGAAGCTTTCTTT	CASSIRVLYTEAFF
TRBV5-8	TRBD1	TRBJ2-1	NA	TGTGCCAGCAGCCCTTTGGGACAGGGCGTAAATGAGCAGTTCTTC	CASSPLGQGVNEQFF
TRBV28	NA	TRBJ1-4	NA	TGTGCCAGCAGTTCCCTAAAGGAAAAACTGTTTTTT	CASSSLKEKLFF
TRBV5-1	NA	TRBJ1-1	NA	TGCGCCAGCAGCTTGGAGGGGTATAGCACTGAAGCTTTCTTT	CASSLEGYSTEAFF
TRBV27	NA	TRBJ2-1	NA	TGTGCCAGCAGCGCGGGACGGACCTACAATGAGCAGTTCTTC	CASSAGRTYNEQFF
TRBV3-1/TRBV3-2	TRBD1	TRBJ1-2	few	TGTGCCAGCAGCCCAGGTCTGGACAGGCAGCTCCTAATTTATGGCTACACCTTC	CASSPGLDRQLLIYGYTF
TRBV7-3	TRBD1	TRBJ1-1	NA	TGTGCCAGCAGCTCTGGGACAGGTATGGGAACTGAAGCTTTCTTT	CASSSGTGMGTEAFF
TRBV6-1	NA	TRBJ1-2	NA	TGTGCCAGCAGTGAATATAAGTGGGCCTCCTATGGCTACACCTTC	CASSEYKWASYGYTF
TRBV9	NA	TRBJ2-5	once	TGTGCCAGCAGCGTAGCTCAGAGGGGGGGACAAGAGACCCAGTACTTC	CASSVAQRGGQETQYF
TRBV10-2	TRBD1	TRBJ1-2	NA	TGCGCCAGCAAGCCGGGACAGGAAGACTATGGCTACACCTTC	CASKPGQEDYGYTF
TRBV18	TRBD1	TRBJ1-2	NA	TGTGCCAGCTCATCCCGAGACAGGGTATGGACTAACTATGGCTACACCTTC	CASSSRDRVWTNYGYTF
TRBV29-1	TRBD1	TRBJ1-1	NA	TGCAGCGTTACAGGGGCTGGGTCGAACACTGAAGCTTTCTTT	CSVTGAGSNTEAFF